Listed here are 27 T cell receptor beta chains from one sample, sequenced in a study of CD8 T cells in ankylosing spondylitis. General study results and limits: A TCR beta motif of seven or eight highly homologous variants appeared characteristic of ankylosing spondylitis blood.

These receptors' targets are unknown. TCRdb reanalysed the 5' RACE reads using MiXCR and keeps one entry per CDR3 protein. The data contain hundreds of thousands of distinct CDR3 sequences, around 11% of them singletons. Sequencing was carried out using blood, either unsorted or a sorted T cell fraction (not recorded which). These receptors originate from a male donor with ankylosing spondylitis.

In this sample, this clonotype turned up a few times. The chain uses TRBV6-1 and TRBJ1-6, with D possibly TRBD1 on 6 matching bases. Trimming took 6 bases from V and 10 from J, leaving 13 bases between them. Germline CDR1 reads MNHNS; CDR2 reads SASEGT. The CDR3 is made up of 13 amino acids. The CDR3: CASSRGAESPLHF. DNA for the CDR3: TGTGCCAGCAGCCGGGGGGCGGAATCACCCCTCCACTTT.

As to this clonotype: One junction end does not reproduce the germline sequence, and a read error may be involved. This chain links TRBV7-2 with TRBJ2-3; TRBD1 might be the D (6 bases). CDR1 and CDR2 from the germline V gene are SGHTA and FQGNSA. The CDR3 runs 16 residues. CDR3 loop: CASSLGGGLSTDTRYF. CDR3 DNA sequence: TGTGCCAGCAGCTTAGGTGGGGGCCTCAGCACAGATACGCGGTATTTT.

This clonotype was seen ten or more times. J is TRBJ2-1 and V is TRBV20-1; D remains unclear. Looked up from germline, CDR1 is DFQATT and CDR2 is SNEGSKA (reference sequence). This CDR3 region has 12 residues. V was pared by 2 bases and J by 10 bases, with 12 bases between. The CDR3 is CSARPRVREQFF. The CDR3 region has the DNA TGCAGTGCTAGACCTCGGGTTAGGGAGCAGTTCTTC.

The CDR3 sequence is CSASIGAANTEAFF. DNA for the CDR3: TGCAGTGCTAGTATCGGAGCGGCCAACACTGAAGCTTTCTTT. The chain links TRBV20-1 to TRBJ1-1, with D unresolved. Germline V gene sequence: CDR1 DFQATT, CDR2 SNEGSKA (reference sequence). The CDR3 length is 14 residues. The V end lost 3 bases, the J end lost 2 bases, and 13 bases lay between the germline ends.

This clonotype showed up many times. The chain is built from TRBV12-3 or TRBV12-4 and TRBJ2-7; no definite D call. V lost 2 bases to trimming and J lost 3 bases, with 5 bases between them. The CDR3 totals 12 residues. Here the CDR3 DNA reads TGTGCCAGCAGTTTACTGTTCTACGAGCAGTACTTC. Its protein product is CASSLLFYEQYF.

This clonotype was observed a few times. The chain employs TRBV13 and TRBJ1-1; D gene unclear. CDR3 length: 13 residues. The V end lost 3 bases, the J end lost 4 bases, and 9 bases lay between the germline ends. Germline V gene data show CDR1 as PRHDT and CDR2 as FYEKMQ (reference sequence). The CDR3 nucleotides read TGTGCCAGCAGCTTTGGCATGGGCACTGAAGCTTTCTTT. Residues: CASSFGMGTEAFF.

The chain employs TRBV20-1 and TRBJ2-3, with 8 bases fitting TRBD2. V trimming: 6 bases; J trimming: 2 bases; junction bases outside the gene matches: 10. The CDR3 totals 15 residues. Per the germline V gene, CDR1 is DFQATT and CDR2 is SNEGSKA (reference sequence). The CDR3 spells CSALPSGSYTDTQYF. CDR3 bases: TGCAGTGCCCTCCCAAGCGGGAGCTACACAGATACGCAGTATTTT.

The chain is built from TRBV29-1 and TRBJ1-1; no reliable D call. The V and J ends lost 3 bases and 4 bases respectively, with 15 bases between them. CDR1 and CDR2 (germline): SQVTM, ANQGSEA. The CDR3 totals 14 residues. The CDR3 sequence: CSVEPQTGATEAFF. The CDR3 nucleotides read TGCAGCGTTGAGCCACAGACGGGCGCCACTGAAGCTTTCTTT.

This chain links TRBV20-1 with TRBJ2-5, with a possible D match to TRBD1 (5 bases). Per the germline V gene, CDR1 is DFQATT and CDR2 is SNEGSKA (reference sequence). V gave up 1 base and J gave up 7 bases, with 19 bases separating them. The CDR3 has 15 residues. The CDR3 DNA reads TGCAGTGCTAGAGTGTCGGGCAGGGAAACGGGGACCCAGTACTTC. It specifies CSARVSGRETGTQYF.

The chain links TRBV20-1 to TRBJ2-5; 7 bases match TRBD2. CDR3 length: 13 amino acids. Trimming took 3 bases from V and 8 from J; bases not matched to a gene: 9. Looked up from germline, CDR1 is DFQATT and CDR2 is SNEGSKA (reference sequence). The DNA of the CDR3 is TGCAGTGCTAGTTCGGCGGGAGTCCCCACCCAGTACTTC. Its translation: CSASSAGVPTQYF.

This clonotype occurred a few times. This chain uses TRBV20-1 with TRBJ2-5; D is unclear. The germline V gene encodes CDR1 DFQATT and CDR2 SNEGSKA (reference sequence). This CDR3 has 13 amino acids. V lost 0 bases, J lost 1 base, and 6 bases lay in between. CDR3 amino acids: CSARDQIQETQYF. The CDR3 DNA is TGCAGTGCTAGAGATCAGATCCAAGAGACCCAGTACTTC.

The rearrangement uses TRBV6-1 and TRBJ2-5, with TRBD2 as a possible D gene (7 bases). This CDR3 contains 16 residues. Between the trimmed V and J ends, which lost 7 bases and 5 bases, there was a span of 23 bases. Germline loops: CDR1 MNHNS, CDR2 SASEGT. The CDR3 spells CASTPTAGGRGETQYF. CDR3 coding DNA: TGTGCCAGCACTCCTACGGCCGGGGGGCGCGGGGAGACCCAGTACTTC.

This clonotype has more than one count but fewer than ten. The chain couples TRBV7-2 to TRBJ2-7; tentative D call: TRBD2 (5 bases). V gave up 4 bases and J gave up 2 bases, with 15 bases separating them. The CDR3 contains 15 residues. The germline V gene encodes CDR1 SGHTA and CDR2 FQGNSA. The DNA for the CDR3 is TGTGCCAGCAGCTGGGCGGACTTAGGGCCCTACGAGCAGTACTTC. Translating it yields CASSWADLGPYEQYF.

The chain recombines TRBV7-2 with TRBJ1-4; D is ambiguous. CDR1 SGHTA and CDR2 FQGNSA come from the germline V gene. The CDR3 has 16 amino acids. V was trimmed by 5 bases and J by 4 bases, leaving 17 bases between them. The CDR3 sequence is CASSPNRPSGNEKLFF. Here the CDR3 DNA reads TGTGCCAGCAGCCCTAACAGACCCTCGGGTAATGAAAAACTGTTTTTT. Full variable domain (remainder filled in from reference TRBV7-2 and TRBJ1-4): GAGVSQSPSNKVTEKGKDVELRCDPISGHTALYWYRQSLGQGLEFLIYFQGNSAPDKSGLPSDRFSAERTGGSVSTLTIQRTQQEDSAVYLCASSPNRPSGNEKLFFGSGTQLSVL.

A few counts support this clonotype. The chain is built from TRBV2 and TRBJ2-7; 11 bases match TRBD2. Germline V CDR1 and CDR2: SNHLY, FYNNEI. The CDR3 length is 14 residues. J was trimmed by 6 bases and V by 8 bases; bases with no gene match: 9. CDR3 bases: TGTGCCAGCGGTCAACTAGCGGGAGCAGGCGAGCAGTACTTC. It is translated as CASGQLAGAGEQYF.

This clonotype was recorded a few times. This sequence joins TRBV28 and TRBJ1-2; D possibly corresponds to TRBD1 (5 bases). Germline CDR1 MDHEN, CDR2 SYDVKM. V lost 6 bases and J lost 2, with 22 bases in between. The CDR3 is made up of 17 amino acids. This CDR3 reads CASSHPYYRSTNYGYTF. CDR3 in DNA: TGTGCCAGCAGCCATCCCTATTACAGGAGCACAAACTATGGCTACACCTTC.

V is TRBV29-1 and J is TRBJ2-1; TRBD2 agrees at 13 bases. The CDR3 runs to 15 residues. In germline, CDR1 is SQVTM, CDR2 ANQGSEA. V was clipped by 5 bases and J by 5 bases; unmatched bases: 6. CDR3 loop: CSVTRLAGGDNEQFF. The CDR3 DNA reads TGCAGCGTTACGAGACTAGCGGGAGGAGACAATGAGCAGTTCTTC.

This clonotype was detected ten times or more. The gene calls are TRBV5-1 and TRBJ1-1, with 7 bases identical to TRBD1. The V gene end was trimmed by 3 bases and the J gene end by 5 bases; junction bases not matched to a gene: 7. The germline V gene has CDR1 SGHRS and CDR2 YFSETQ. This CDR3 is built from 14 residues. The CDR3 loop is CASSYLDRRTEAFF. The CDR3 coding sequence is TGCGCCAGCAGCTACCTGGACAGGAGGACTGAAGCTTTCTTT. Full variable domain (missing parts from reference TRBV5-1 and TRBJ1-1): KAGVTQTPRYLIKTRGQQVTLSCSPISGHRSVSWYQQTPGQGLQFLFEYFSETQRNKGNFPGRFSGRQFSNSRSEMNVSTLELGDSALYLCASSYLDRRTEAFFGQGTRLTVV.

This clonotype has a handful of counts. V and J are TRBV6-1 and TRBJ2-1; TRBD2 agrees at 7 bases. CDR3 length: 17 amino acids. Germline CDR1 and CDR2: MNHNS and SASEGT. Trimming removed 4 bases from V and 4 bases from J; junction bases left unmatched: 13. The CDR3: CASSGSMGTGLYNEQFF. Written as DNA, the CDR3 is TGTGCCAGCAGTGGCAGTATGGGCACGGGACTATACAATGAGCAGTTCTTC.

The chain combines TRBV7-2 with TRBJ1-2; weak D call: TRBD1 (6 bases). V was shortened by 2 bases and J by 4 bases, with 11 bases between the two germline ends. CDR3 length: 14 amino acids. Germline V CDR1 and CDR2: SGHTA, FQGNSA. The CDR3 nucleotides read TGTGCCAGCAGCTTAAAAGGGGGAATCTATGGCTACACCTTC. Amino acid sequence: CASSLKGGIYGYTF.

The chain is built from TRBV28 and TRBJ2-5, with D possibly matching TRBD1 (6 bases). V was shortened by 3 bases and J by 0 bases, with 14 bases between the two germline ends. The CDR3 extends over 16 amino acids. In germline, CDR1 is MDHEN, CDR2 SYDVKM. The CDR3 protein is CASSFYGEGDQETQYF. CDR3 in DNA: TGTGCCAGCAGTTTTTATGGAGAGGGGGACCAAGAGACCCAGTACTTC.

In this sample, this clonotype turned up many times. The chain couples TRBV29-1 to TRBJ2-7, with 13 bases identical to TRBD2. Looked up from germline, CDR1 is SQVTM and CDR2 is ANQGSEA. This CDR3 spans 16 amino acids. Trimming removed 6 bases from V and 4 bases from J; junction bases left unmatched: 12. In DNA, the CDR3 is TGCAGCGTCGCTGGACTAGCGGGAGAGGACGGTTACGAGCAGTACTTC. It specifies CSVAGLAGEDGYEQYF.

With respect to this clonotype: One end of the junction fails to match germline, which may point to a read error. J is TRBJ1-2 and V is TRBV5-6; D remains unclear. CDR3 length equals 13 residues. CDR1 is SGHDT and CDR2 is YYEEEE in the germline V gene. CDR3 loop: CAISLGPNYGYTF. CDR3 nucleotide sequence: TGTGCCATCAGCCTCGGGCCCAACTATGGCTACACCTTC. Using reference TRBV5-6 and TRBJ1-2 for the parts outside the CDR3, the full variable domain is DAGVTQSPTHLIKTRGQQVTLRCSPKSGHDTVSWYQQALGQGPQFIFQYYEEEERQRGNFPDRFSGHQFPNYSSELNVNALLLGDSALYLCAISLGPNYGYTFGSGTRLTVV.

This clonotype has just a few counts. The chain's CDR3 is CASSSPREGPLHF. In DNA form, the CDR3 reads TGTGCCAGCAGTTCCCCCCGGGAAGGGCCCCTCCACTTT. The rearrangement uses TRBV12-3 or TRBV12-4 and TRBJ1-6; D is unresolved. Trimming removed 4 bases at V and 13 bases at J, with 14 bases between. The CDR3 runs 13 residues.

In this sample, this clonotype turned up a few times. The CDR3 loop reads CASSLQLAGDTEQYF. CDR3 coding DNA: TGTGCCAGCAGCTTACAGCTAGCGGGAGATACCGAGCAGTACTTC. The chain has TRBV7-2 and TRBJ2-7; TRBD2 agrees at 10 bases. Germline V gene data show CDR1 as SGHTA and CDR2 as FQGNSA. This CDR3 contains 15 residues. V lost 2 bases and J lost 6; bases outside the gene matches: 7.

There are a few counts of this clonotype. This chain uses TRBV29-1 with TRBJ1-4; the D is unclear. The V and J ends lost 4 bases and 7 bases respectively, with 10 bases between them. Germline V CDR1 and CDR2: SQVTM, ANQGSEA. This CDR3 is 12 amino acids long. CDR3 amino acids: CSVGYSGEKLFF. The CDR3 DNA is TGCAGCGTTGGTTACTCCGGTGAAAAACTGTTTTTT.

This clonotype has a handful of counts. The chain uses TRBV20-1 and TRBJ2-3; 11 nucleotides agree with TRBD2. The CDR3 runs to 14 residues. Germline lookup yields CDR1 DFQATT and CDR2 SNEGSKA (reference sequence). The V and J ends lost 5 bases and 3 bases, in that order; junction bases with no gene match: 4. Written as DNA, the CDR3 is TGCAGTGCTCAGACTAGCGGGGTGACAGATACGCAGTATTTT. Translating it yields CSAQTSGVTDTQYF.